This T cell receptor (beta chain) stems from a study of OX40 agonist ivuxolimab in advanced cancers. The CDR3 is made up of 17 amino acids. Germline V CDR1 and CDR2: LGHNA, YNFKEQ. V lost 5 bases and J lost 5; bases outside the gene matches: 14. The protocol was immunoSEQ multiplex PCR, while the TCRdb copy is restricted to in-frame clones and leaves out a portion. Here the sample spans 15,000 to 20,000 clones, approximately 84% being singletons. A note on this clone: Antigen specificity is unknown.

General observations from the study: Low levels of normalized T-cell clonal expansion also appeared in some nonresponders.

The material was CD4+ or CD8+ T cells sorted from blood, obtained in a trial of the OX40 agonist ivuxolimab. The rearrangement links TRBV4-2 to TRBJ2-3; 9 nucleotides agree with TRBD2. This sequence was found in an adult with an advanced solid tumor such as melanoma, head and neck, liver or kidney cancer. CDR3: CASSNPGGGAEVDTQYF. For the CDR3, the DNA is TGTGCCAGCAGCAACCCCGGCGGGGGGGCCGAAGTAGATACGCAGTATTTT.